The 20 T cell receptor beta chains below were found in one sample sequenced in a study of graft-versus-host responses after intestinal transplantation. Irradiated stimulators labeled with violet dye, around 200,000 in number, were plated with around 200,000 CFSE-labeled responders. Method: immunoSEQ multiplex PCR; TCRdb's copy keeps in-frame clones and lacks some. The table lists about 12,000 clones, 30% to 35% of them singletons. Sequencing was performed on alloreactive CD8+ T cells from a mixed lymphocyte reaction culture, taken before intestinal transplant. Subset noted: CFSE-low proliferating T cells sorted from approximately 6-day pre-transplant mixed lymphocyte reaction (GvH or HvG direction). The receptors stem from a human patient who received an intestinal transplant.

By its share, this clone is medium-sized. This sequence joins TRBV6-6 and TRBJ2-7, with unresolved D. This CDR3 is 12 amino acids long. Germline CDR1 MNHNY, CDR2 SVGAGI (reference sequence). V was cut by 4 bases and J by 2 bases, with 6 bases left in between. CDR3 sequence reads: CASSSPPYEQYF. For the CDR3, the DNA is TGTGCCAGCAGTTCCCCGCCCTACGAGCAGTACTTC.

The chain is built from TRBV6-5 and TRBJ1-1; 7 bases map to TRBD1. CDR3 length equals 11 residues. The V segment lost 7 bases and the J segment 7 bases; nucleotides outside the gene matches: 3. Germline CDR1 MNHEY, CDR2 SVGAGI. CDR3 DNA: TGTGCCAGCACCCGACAGGGTGAAGCTTTCTTT. As protein: CASTRQGEAFF.

This chain links TRBV4-1 with TRBJ2-5, with TRBD2 matching 10 bases. Germline loops: CDR1 MGHRA, CDR2 YSYEKL. V lost 1 base and J lost 5; bases outside the gene matches: 7. This CDR3 contains 16 residues. The CDR3 nucleotides read TGCGCCAGCAGCCAAGCCCTAGCGGGAGTGTATGAGACCCAGTACTTC. This encodes CASSQALAGVYETQYF.

The gene calls are TRBV4-2 and TRBJ2-7, with 8 bases identical to TRBD2. The CDR3 consists of 14 residues. The V gene's germline CDR1 is LGHNA and CDR2 YNFKEQ. Trimming cost V 4 bases and J 2 bases; bases outside gene matches: 4. CDR3 bases: TGTGCCAGCAGCCTCGGGAGGGGAACCTACGAGCAGTACTTC. It yields the protein CASSLGRGTYEQYF.

There are a few counts of this clone. The rearrangement links TRBV11-2 to TRBJ2-3; D gene ambiguous. Trimming shortened V by 0 bases and J by 0 bases, and 4 bases separated the two germline ends. Germline V gives CDR1 SGHAT, CDR2 FQNNGV. The CDR3 contains 14 residues. CDR3 protein: CASSLEGSTDTQYF. The CDR3 DNA follows: TGTGCCAGCAGCTTAGAGGGGAGCACAGATACGCAGTATTTT.

CDR3 DNA: TGTGCCAGCAGCAATCTTGGTCCCCGGGACAGCCTAGCCAAAAACATTCAGTACTTC. This translates into CASSNLGPRDSLAKNIQYF. This chain connects TRBV5-8 to TRBJ2-4, with TRBD1 matching over 7 bases. The trim removed 4 bases at V and 0 bases at J, leaving 16 bases unmatched. This CDR3 is built from 19 residues. Germline CDR1 and CDR2: SGHTS and YDEGEE.

The CDR3 here is CASSFGQGQETQYF. For the CDR3, the DNA is TGTGCCAGCAGTTTCGGACAGGGCCAAGAGACCCAGTACTTC. The chain employs TRBV27 and TRBJ2-5, with 8 positions matching TRBD1. Germline V gene sequence: CDR1 MNHEY, CDR2 SMNVEV (reference sequence). The CDR3 spans 14 residues. Trimming at V came to 3 bases and at J to 1 base, leaving 1 base not matched to a gene.

This clone has just a few counts. J is TRBJ1-3 and V is TRBV14, with D possibly being TRBD1 (5 bases). The CDR3 extends over 14 amino acids. The germline V gene encodes CDR1 SGHDN and CDR2 FVKESK. Trimming took 4 bases from V and 0 from J, leaving 7 bases between them. CDR3 nucleotide sequence: TGTGCCAGCAGCCCAACAGGCTCTGGAAACACCATATATTTT. This gives the protein CASSPTGSGNTIYF.

The chain carries TRBV19 and TRBJ1-2; 7 bases are a match to TRBD1. Germline V CDR1 and CDR2: LNHDA, SQIVND (reference sequence). V shed 5 bases, J shed 4 bases, and the junction held 4 bases outside the gene matches. The CDR3 spans 13 residues. As DNA, the CDR3 is TGTGCCAGTAGTGCCGACAGGGCCTATGGCTACACCTTC. This sequence encodes CASSADRAYGYTF. Full variable domain (rest looked up from reference TRBV19 and TRBJ1-2): DGGITQSPKYLFRKEGQNVTLSCEQNLNHDAMYWYRQDPGQGLRLIYYSQIVNDFQKGDIAEGYSVSREKKESFPLTVTSAQKNPTAFYLCASSADRAYGYTFGSGTRLTVV.

The rearrangement joins TRBV4-3 to TRBJ1-1; the D gene is possibly TRBD1 (5 bases). Germline V gene lookup returns CDR1 LGHNA and CDR2 YSLEER. Trimming took off 6 bases at V and 8 bases at J, with 13 bases between the two ends. The CDR3 extends over 12 amino acids. CDR3 in DNA: TGCGCCAGCAGTTACACCGGGACCGAAGCTTTCTTT. Its translation is CASSYTGTEAFF.

The chain joins TRBV14 to TRBJ2-7, with 10 positions matching TRBD2. The V segment lost 4 bases and the J segment 4 bases; nucleotides outside the gene matches: 1. The CDR3 is 13 amino acids. From germline, CDR1 is SGHDN and CDR2 FVKESK. The CDR3 nucleotides read TGTGCCAGCAGCCTAGCGGGAGGATACGAGCAGTACTTC. Its protein is CASSLAGGYEQYF.

This clone is labeled as medium-sized. The chain links TRBV2 to TRBJ1-5; 7 nucleotides align to TRBD1. The CDR3 covers 14 residues. Germline values: CDR1 SNHLY, CDR2 FYNNEI. The J segment lost 1 base and the V segment lost 7 bases, leaving 4 bases of the junction unmatched. CDR3 nucleotides: TGTGCCAGCACTACAGGGGAGAGCAATCAGCCCCAGCATTTT. Amino acids: CASTTGESNQPQHF.

This clone was counted between two and nine times. J is TRBJ2-1 and V is TRBV11-2; possibly TRBD2 for D (6 bases). Looked up from germline, CDR1 is SGHAT and CDR2 is FQNNGV. The V gene lost 0 bases and the J gene lost 7 bases, with 28 bases spanning the gap. There are 20 residues in the CDR3. CDR3 sequence (DNA): TGTGCCAGCAGCTTAGACCCGATCCGTATGGTCAGCGGGCTCAAGAATGAGCAGTTCTTC. Translation gives CASSLDPIRMVSGLKNEQFF.

This clone was detected a few times. This chain links TRBV7-3 with TRBJ2-3, with D unresolved. This CDR3 has 14 amino acids. Germline V gene sequence: CDR1 SGHTA, CDR2 FQGTGA. Trimming took off 3 bases at V and 2 bases at J, with 9 bases between the two ends. The CDR3 region is CASSFFSPTDTQYF. The CDR3 bases are TGTGCCAGCAGCTTTTTCTCACCCACAGATACGCAGTATTTT.

The V call is TRBV11-2, the J call TRBJ1-1; tentative D call: TRBD1 (5 bases). The V gene lost 4 bases and the J gene lost 6 bases, with 6 bases spanning the gap. From germline, CDR1 is SGHAT and CDR2 FQNNGV. This CDR3 spans 11 amino acids. CDR3 residues: CASSSTAEAFF. CDR3 sequence (DNA): TGTGCCAGCAGCTCGACAGCTGAAGCTTTCTTT.

The chain couples TRBV6-5 to TRBJ1-2, with unresolved D. The V gene's germline CDR1 is MNHEY and CDR2 SVGAGI. The CDR3 has 11 residues. V gave up 4 bases and J gave up 5 bases, with 5 bases separating them. CDR3 sequence: CASSFLYGYTF. CDR3 bases: TGTGCCAGCAGTTTCTTATATGGCTACACCTTC.

There are a few counts of this clone. V gene TRBV2 combines with J gene TRBJ1-1; D remains ambiguous. Trimming cost V 3 bases and J 1 base, with 9 bases left between them. This CDR3 has 14 amino acids. The germline V gene encodes CDR1 SNHLY and CDR2 FYNNEI. This chain's CDR3 is CASSEGNRNTEAFF. The CDR3 DNA follows: TGTGCCAGCAGTGAGGGGAACAGGAACACTGAAGCTTTCTTT.

The J gene is TRBJ2-1, the V gene TRBV7-8; weak D call: TRBD2 (5 bases). The CDR3 is 18 residues long. V was clipped by 0 bases and J by 1 base, with 16 bases between them. The germline gives CDR1 SGHVS, CDR2 FQNEAQ. CDR3 sequence: CASSLAWYVRGSYNEQFF. Written as DNA, the CDR3 is TGTGCCAGCAGCTTAGCGTGGTATGTACGGGGTTCCTACAATGAGCAGTTCTTC. The entire variable domain, with the rest obtained from reference TRBV7-8 and TRBJ2-1, is as follows: GAGVSQSPRYKVAKRGQDVALRCDPISGHVSLFWYQQALGQGPEFLTYFQNEAQLDKSGLPSDRFFAERPEGSVSTLKIQRTQQEDSAVYLCASSLAWYVRGSYNEQFFGPGTRLTVL.

CDR3 DNA: TGTGCCAGCAGCGTAGAGGGTGGGACTAGCGGGATGGATGAGCAGTTCTTC. Translated: CASSVEGGTSGMDEQFF. The chain couples TRBV9 to TRBJ2-1, with TRBD2 identical over 13 bases. V dropped 0 bases and J dropped 8; count of bases not matched to a gene: 8. Germline V gives CDR1 SGDLS, CDR2 YYNGEE. The CDR3 length is 17 residues. The full variable domain, completed using reference TRBV9 and TRBJ2-1, is DSGVTQTPKHLITATGQRVTLRCSPRSGDLSVYWYQQSLDQGLQFLIQYYNGEERAKGNILERFSAQQFPDLHSELNLSSLELGDSALYFCASSVEGGTSGMDEQFFGPGTRLTVL.

The chain recombines TRBV9 with TRBJ2-7; D is tentatively TRBD1 or TRBD2 (5 bases each). The length of the CDR3 is 15 residues. The V and J ends lost 0 bases and 6 bases respectively, with 16 bases between them. Germline-derived CDR1 and CDR2 are SGDLS and YYNGEE. Written as DNA, the CDR3 is TGTGCCAGCAGCGTAGCCGGGACGACATATGCCGAGCAGTACTTC. Translated, it gives CASSVAGTTYAEQYF.